These 10 T cell receptor beta chains originate from one sample sequenced in a study of spatial heterogeneity in lung cancer (dated by TCRdb to the late 2010s). Libraries were made using 5' RACE. Sequencing was carried out with a NextSeq 500. TCRdb reprocessing: public reads trimmed at Q25 with fastp, clones called with MiXCR, in-frame beta chains kept. When rows share a CDR3 protein, they turn into one entry using the most common DNA and genes. Counted in this sample were approximately 110,000 distinct CDR3 sequences; 10% to 13% of them appeared once. The biggest ten clones account for 20% to 25% of the sample. The intended sense of this specimen's time point label: blood at routine non-recurrence follow-up after resection. Sequencing used PBMCs, obtained at follow-up. These receptors were taken from a female donor with early-stage non-small cell lung cancer.

This rearrangement joins TRBV19 to TRBJ2-4, with TRBD2 identical over 10 bases. V was pared by 5 bases and J by 7 bases, with 14 bases of the junction left unmatched. The CDR3 spans 17 residues. Germline CDR1 and CDR2: LNHDA and SQIVND (reference sequence). Written as DNA, the CDR3 is TGTGCCAGTAGTTCTTCGACTAGCGGGCGTACCGGGAACATTCAGTACTTC. It specifies CASSSSTSGRTGNIQYF.

This chain links TRBV7-9 with TRBJ2-1; D is possibly TRBD1 (5 bases). V was clipped by 5 bases and J by 1 base, with 12 bases between them. From germline, CDR1 is SEHNR and CDR2 FQNEAQ (reference sequence). This CDR3 region has 15 residues. CDR3 loop: CASSHTDRSYNEQFF. The CDR3 DNA reads TGTGCCAGCAGCCACACTGACAGATCCTACAATGAGCAGTTCTTC.

Ten or more counts support this clonotype. The genes are TRBV27 and TRBJ2-3, with 9 bases that match TRBD2. The CDR3 spans 20 residues. The V gene end was trimmed by 6 bases and the J gene end by 2 bases; junction bases not matched to a gene: 21. The germline CDR1 and CDR2 sequences are MNHEY and SMNVEV (reference sequence). The CDR3 DNA is TGTGCCAGCAGCCCCCTGAATAAGGGAGCTAGCGGGGATCTCACAGATACGCAGTATTTT. Translated: CASSPLNKGASGDLTDTQYF.

This clonotype has ten or more counts. The V and J genes are TRBV28 and TRBJ1-2; unclear D gene. Between the trimmed V and J ends, which lost 10 bases and 1 base, there was a span of 4 bases. The CDR3 has 10 amino acids. Germline V gene lookup returns CDR1 MDHEN and CDR2 SYDVKM. The CDR3 DNA sequence: TGTGCCACTCTTAACTATGGCTACACCTTC. Protein sequence: CATLNYGYTF.

This clonotype was seen a few times. The chain is built from TRBV29-1 and TRBJ2-5, with 11 bases identical to TRBD2. Per the germline V gene, CDR1 is SQVTM and CDR2 is ANQGSEA. The CDR3 is 14 residues long. In DNA form, the CDR3 reads TGCAGTGCTTCAAAGACTAGCGGGATTGAGACCCAGTACTTC. It translates to CSASKTSGIETQYF.

The table lists this clonotype with a few counts. This chain uses TRBV20-1 with TRBJ2-1; 12 nucleotides match TRBD2. Germline CDR1 and CDR2: DFQATT and SNEGSKA (reference sequence). This CDR3 contains 14 residues. The J segment lost 6 bases and the V segment lost 1 base, leaving 1 base of the junction unmatched. CDR3 in amino acids: CSARGTSGINEQFF. The CDR3 DNA reads as TGCAGTGCTAGAGGGACTAGCGGGATCAATGAGCAGTTCTTC.

This clonotype was counted a few times. This chain connects TRBV19 to TRBJ2-7; D is possibly TRBD2 (6 bases). This CDR3 contains 13 residues. Germline V gives CDR1 LNHDA, CDR2 SQIVND (reference sequence). The germline V and J ends were trimmed by 4 bases and 3 bases, with 10 bases remaining between them. Here the CDR3 reads CASSKGLYYEQYV. CDR3 DNA sequence: TGTGCCAGTAGTAAGGGACTCTACTACGAGCAGTACGTC.

This clonotype was counted between two and nine times. The V gene is TRBV30, the J gene TRBJ2-4; tentative D call: TRBD2 (5 bases). V shed 4 bases and J shed 0 bases, with 7 bases lying between them. Germline V gene data show CDR1 as GTSNPN and CDR2 as SVGIG (reference sequence). This CDR3 has 13 residues. The DNA of the CDR3 is TGTGCCTGGAAAGGACTAGCCAAAAACATTCAGTACTTC. It yields the protein CAWKGLAKNIQYF.

This clonotype occurred many times. V is TRBV24-1 and J is TRBJ2-5, with D maybe TRBD1 (5 bases). CDR3 size: 17 residues. V shed 1 base and J shed 3 bases, with 17 bases lying between them. Germline assignment: CDR1 KGHDR and CDR2 SFDVKD. The CDR3 loop is CATSDFRFGQNKETQYF. The CDR3 nucleotides read TGTGCCACCAGTGATTTTCGCTTCGGACAAAACAAAGAGACCCAGTACTTC.

In this sample, this clonotype turned up a few times. The chain recombines TRBV5-6 with TRBJ2-3; possible D gene TRBD2, 5 bases. Germline lookup yields CDR1 SGHDT and CDR2 YYEEEE. Trimming pared 0 bases from V and 3 bases from J, leaving 14 bases between. The CDR3 has 16 amino acids. This chain's CDR3 is CASSLGGLTGTDTQYF. CDR3 bases: TGTGCCAGCAGCTTGGGGGGTTTAACGGGGACAGATACGCAGTATTTT.